The T cell receptor beta chain under discussion was sequenced for a study of cytomegalovirus exposure and HLA in healthy donors. Study in general: Sequencing of 150 million to 200 million T cells in an earlier analysis found 100 million to 140 million unique TCR beta sequences. Findings and caveats of the study: In a later analysis, TCR beta V- and J-gene trimming was associated with a missense DCLRE1C variant. Excluded: some indistinguishable V segments such as TRBV6-2 and TRBV6-3.

60 Vbeta and 13 Jbeta primers were used in PCR. Sequencing used immunoSEQ multiplex PCR; TCRdb keeps in-frame clones, though not all of them. The sample includes about 170,000 clones, 65% to 85% of them seen just once. Those who donated were healthy bone marrow donors. Worth noting for this clone: Its matching antigen is unknown.

The CDR3 extends over 15 amino acids. V lost 3 bases to trimming and J lost 10 bases; unmatched junction nucleotides: 7. Germline CDR1 SGHRS, CDR2 YFSETQ. The TCR comes from a male donor in good health and CMV-seronegative. Input material: PBMCs. The chain combines TRBV5-1 with TRBJ2-1, with 13 bases matching TRBD2. In DNA form, the CDR3 reads TGCGCCAGCAGCTGGGGACTAGCGGGGAGGGACGAGCAGTTCTTC. It specifies CASSWGLAGRDEQFF. Looking up the rest from reference TRBV5-1 and TRBJ2-1 gives the full variable domain: KAGVTQTPRYLIKTRGQQVTLSCSPISGHRSVSWYQQTPGQGLQFLFEYFSETQRNKGNFPGRFSGRQFSNSRSEMNVSTLELGDSALYLCASSWGLAGRDEQFFGPGTRLTVL.